Shown below are 7 T cell receptor beta chains from a single sample sequenced in a study of T cell responses to AZD1222 COVID-19 vaccine. The method was immunoSEQ multiplex PCR; TCRdb's version includes in-frame clones alone and lacks a portion of them. This table has about 150,000 clones, 90% appearing once. This specimen was peripheral blood, taken on day 0 of AZD1222 vaccination. These receptor sequences come from an adult in good health.

The count of this clone is one. The chain carries TRBV7-9 and TRBJ2-7; D is perhaps TRBD2 (5 bases). Trimming left V 1 base short and J 3 bases short, with 10 bases between. CDR3 size: 14 residues. Germline V gives CDR1 SEHNR, CDR2 FQNEAQ (reference sequence). The CDR3 loop is CASSLVTRDYEQYF. The CDR3 region has the DNA TGTGCCAGCAGCTTAGTCACCCGGGACTACGAGCAGTACTTC.

The chain joins TRBV5-4 to TRBJ1-2, with D possibly matching TRBD1 (6 bases). The ends were cut back, 4 bases at V and 8 bases at J, with 12 bases in the middle. This CDR3 spans 12 amino acids. Germline CDR1 is SGHNT and CDR2 is YYREEE (reference sequence). CDR3: CASSRGAGGYTF. The DNA for the CDR3 is TGTGCCAGCAGCCGGGGGGCGGGAGGCTACACCTTC.

This chain uses TRBV6-2 or TRBV6-3 with TRBJ2-5; D is ambiguous. CDR1 is MNHEY, CDR2 SVGEGT, per germline. The ends were cut back, 6 bases at V and 2 bases at J, with 4 bases in the middle. The CDR3 runs to 11 residues. CDR3 residues: CASSPQETQYF. DNA for the CDR3: TGTGCCAGCAGCCCTCAAGAGACCCAGTACTTC.

This clone appeared once. The V and J genes are TRBV6-1 and TRBJ2-7; 8 bases agree with TRBD2. J gave up 6 bases and V 0 bases, and 7 bases lay outside the gene matches. CDR1 MNHNS and CDR2 SASEGT come from the germline V gene. The CDR3 loop spans 15 amino acids. The CDR3 DNA reads TGTGCCAGCAGTGAAGCTCGGGCGGGGGGTCGCGAGCAGTACTTC. This encodes CASSEARAGGREQYF.

This clone showed up just once. The chain is built from TRBV5-1 and TRBJ2-7, with D possibly TRBD1 on 7 matching bases. This CDR3 region has 15 residues. Germline values: CDR1 SGHRS, CDR2 YFSETQ. The V end lost 1 base, the J end lost 3 bases, and 14 bases lay between the germline ends. The CDR3 DNA reads TGCGCCAGCAGCTTGACTCAGGGGGGTTTCTACGAGCAGTACTTC. Its protein product is CASSLTQGGFYEQYF.

CDR3 protein: CATSNSPGRYTEAFF. The CDR3 region has the DNA TGTGCCACCAGCAATTCTCCGGGGCGATACACTGAAGCTTTCTTT. The chain recombines TRBV15 with TRBJ1-1; weak D call: TRBD1 (5 bases). This CDR3 region has 15 residues. Germline-derived CDR1 and CDR2 are LNHNV and YYDKDF (reference sequence). V dropped 4 bases and J dropped 3 bases, with 15 bases sitting between them.

This chain uses TRBV6-5 with TRBJ1-1; D is undetermined. Germline CDR1 reads MNHEY; CDR2 reads SVGAGI. This CDR3 spans 15 amino acids. V lost 7 bases to trimming and J lost 1 base, with 16 bases between them. CDR3 sequence: CASKNEAPQNTEAFF. The CDR3 region has the DNA TGTGCCAGCAAAAATGAGGCCCCTCAGAACACTGAAGCTTTCTTT.